The present TCR beta chain was sequenced within a study of cytomegalovirus exposure and HLA in healthy donors. Overall study context: Samples from HLA-typed donors yielded 85 million to 95 million unique TCRs in an early data release. Findings and caveats of the study: Rare TCR sequences dominated, though some public TCRs recurred in many donors.

CDR1 is PRHDT, CDR2 FYEKMQ, per germline (reference sequence). The junction had 8 bases not matched to a gene; V was cut back by 0 bases and J by 11 bases. This CDR3 region has 15 residues. As concerns this clone: The target antigen is unknown.

This PCR relied on a set of 60 Vbeta primers and 13 Jbeta primers. Assay used: immunoSEQ multiplex PCR; TCRdb lists only in-frame clones, some missing. The sample holds under 150,000 clones, 82% seen once. The chain is built from TRBV13 and TRBJ2-1; 9 bases agree with TRBD1. This receptor was obtained from a woman aged 45-59 years in good health and CMV-seropositive. Input material: PBMCs. CDR3 residues: CASSLGLGQGVKQFF. The CDR3 DNA sequence: TGTGCCAGCAGCTTAGGCCTGGGACAGGGTGTGAAGCAGTTCTTC.